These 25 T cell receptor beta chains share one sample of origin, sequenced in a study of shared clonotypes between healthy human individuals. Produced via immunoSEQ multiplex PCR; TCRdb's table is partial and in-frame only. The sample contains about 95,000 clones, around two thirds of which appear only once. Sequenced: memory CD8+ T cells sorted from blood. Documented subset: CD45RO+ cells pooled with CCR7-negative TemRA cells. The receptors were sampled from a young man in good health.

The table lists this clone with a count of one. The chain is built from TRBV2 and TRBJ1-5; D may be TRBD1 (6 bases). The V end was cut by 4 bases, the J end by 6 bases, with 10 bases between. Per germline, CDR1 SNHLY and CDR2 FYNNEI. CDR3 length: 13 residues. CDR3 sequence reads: CASSAGVTQPQHF. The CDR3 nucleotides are TGTGCCAGCAGTGCAGGGGTGACTCAGCCCCAGCATTTT.

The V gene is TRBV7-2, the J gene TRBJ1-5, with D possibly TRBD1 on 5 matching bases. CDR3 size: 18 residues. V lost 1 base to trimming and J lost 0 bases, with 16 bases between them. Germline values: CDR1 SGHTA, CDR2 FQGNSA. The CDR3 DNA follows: TGTGCCAGCAGCTTAGAGCCCCCGACAGTATATAGCAATCAGCCCCAGCATTTT. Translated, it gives CASSLEPPTVYSNQPQHF.

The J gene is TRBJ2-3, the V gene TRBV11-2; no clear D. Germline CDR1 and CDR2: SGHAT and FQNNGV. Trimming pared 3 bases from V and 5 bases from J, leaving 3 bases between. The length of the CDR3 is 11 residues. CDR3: CASSFVDTQYF. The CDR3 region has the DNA TGTGCCAGCAGCTTTGTAGATACGCAGTATTTT.

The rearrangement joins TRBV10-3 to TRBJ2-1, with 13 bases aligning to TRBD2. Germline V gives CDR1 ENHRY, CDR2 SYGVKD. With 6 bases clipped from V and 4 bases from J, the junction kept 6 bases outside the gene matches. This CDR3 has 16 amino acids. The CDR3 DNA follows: TGTGCCATCAGCTGGACTAGCGGGAGAGAGTACAATGAGCAGTTCTTC. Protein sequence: CAISWTSGREYNEQFF.

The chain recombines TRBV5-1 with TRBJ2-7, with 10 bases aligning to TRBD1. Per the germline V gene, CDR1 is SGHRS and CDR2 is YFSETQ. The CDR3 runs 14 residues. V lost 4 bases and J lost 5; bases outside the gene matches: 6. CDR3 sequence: CASSARDRGHEQYF. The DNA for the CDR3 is TGCGCCAGCAGCGCCCGGGACAGGGGCCACGAGCAGTACTTC.

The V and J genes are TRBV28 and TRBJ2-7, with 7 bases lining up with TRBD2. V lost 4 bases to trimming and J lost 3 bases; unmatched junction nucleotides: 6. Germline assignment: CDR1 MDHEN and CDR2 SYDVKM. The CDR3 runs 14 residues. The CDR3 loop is CASSSLAAYYEQYF. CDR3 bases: TGTGCCAGCAGTTCGCTAGCGGCTTACTACGAGCAGTACTTC.

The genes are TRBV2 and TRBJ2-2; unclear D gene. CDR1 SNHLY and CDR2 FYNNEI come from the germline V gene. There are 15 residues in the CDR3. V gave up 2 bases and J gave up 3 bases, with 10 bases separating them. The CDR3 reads CASSEPPTYTGELFF. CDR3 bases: TGTGCCAGCAGTGAACCCCCGACCTACACCGGGGAGCTGTTTTTT.

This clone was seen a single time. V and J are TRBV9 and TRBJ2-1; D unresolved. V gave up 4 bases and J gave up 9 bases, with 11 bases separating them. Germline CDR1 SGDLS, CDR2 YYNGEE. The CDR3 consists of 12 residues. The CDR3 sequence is CASSPTVGEQFF. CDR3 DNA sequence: TGTGCCAGCAGCCCAACGGTAGGTGAGCAGTTCTTC.

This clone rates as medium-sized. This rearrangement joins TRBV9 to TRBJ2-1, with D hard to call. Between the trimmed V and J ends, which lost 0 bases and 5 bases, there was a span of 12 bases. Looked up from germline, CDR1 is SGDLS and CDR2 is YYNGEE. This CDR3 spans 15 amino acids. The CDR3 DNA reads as TGTGCCAGCAGCGTAGAGAAAAACGCAAACAATGAGCAGTTCTTC. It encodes CASSVEKNANNEQFF. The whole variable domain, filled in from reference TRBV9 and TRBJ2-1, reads DSGVTQTPKHLITATGQRVTLRCSPRSGDLSVYWYQQSLDQGLQFLIQYYNGEERAKGNILERFSAQQFPDLHSELNLSSLELGDSALYFCASSVEKNANNEQFFGPGTRLTVL.

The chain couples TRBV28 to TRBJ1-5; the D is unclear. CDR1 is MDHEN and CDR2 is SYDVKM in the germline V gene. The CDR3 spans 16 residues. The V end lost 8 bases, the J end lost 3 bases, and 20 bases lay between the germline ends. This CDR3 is CASSPLADGNNQPQHF. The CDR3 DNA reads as TGTGCCAGCTCCCCACTGGCAGACGGGAACAATCAGCCCCAGCATTTT.

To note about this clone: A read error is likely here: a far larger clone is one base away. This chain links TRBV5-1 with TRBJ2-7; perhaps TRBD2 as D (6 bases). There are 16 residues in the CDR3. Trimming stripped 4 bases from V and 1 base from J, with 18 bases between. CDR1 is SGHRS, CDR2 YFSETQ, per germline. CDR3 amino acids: CASSISAVGGSYEQYF. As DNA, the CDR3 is TGCGCCAGCAGCATTTCCGCAGTGGGAGGATCCTACGAGCAGTACTTC.

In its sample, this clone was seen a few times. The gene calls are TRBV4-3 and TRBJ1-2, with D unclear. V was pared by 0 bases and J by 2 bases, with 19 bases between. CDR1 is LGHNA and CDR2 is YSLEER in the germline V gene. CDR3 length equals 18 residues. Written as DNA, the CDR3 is TGCGCCAGCAGCCAAGATCGGTACTCGACCCTCGAGAACTATGGCTACACCTTC. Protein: CASSQDRYSTLENYGYTF.

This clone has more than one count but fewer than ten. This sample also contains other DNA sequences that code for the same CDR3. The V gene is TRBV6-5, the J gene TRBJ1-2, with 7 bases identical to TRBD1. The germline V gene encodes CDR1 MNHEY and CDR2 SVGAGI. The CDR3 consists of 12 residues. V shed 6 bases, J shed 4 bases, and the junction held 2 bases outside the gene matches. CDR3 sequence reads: CASRGTAYGYTF. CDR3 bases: TGTGCCAGCAGGGGGACAGCCTATGGCTACACCTTC.

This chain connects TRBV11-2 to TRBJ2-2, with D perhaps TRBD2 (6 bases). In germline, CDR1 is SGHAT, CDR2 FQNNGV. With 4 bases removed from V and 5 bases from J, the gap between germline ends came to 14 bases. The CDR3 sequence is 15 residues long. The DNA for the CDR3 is TGTGCCAGCAGCTCTACAGGAGGGTGGACCGGGGAGCTGTTTTTT. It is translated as CASSSTGGWTGELFF.

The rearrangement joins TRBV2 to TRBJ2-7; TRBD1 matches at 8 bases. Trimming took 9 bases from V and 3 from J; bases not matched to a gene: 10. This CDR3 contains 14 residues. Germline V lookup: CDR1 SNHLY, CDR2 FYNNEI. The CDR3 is CASLTGTGDYEQYF. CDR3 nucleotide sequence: TGTGCCAGTCTCACCGGGACAGGCGACTACGAGCAGTACTTC.

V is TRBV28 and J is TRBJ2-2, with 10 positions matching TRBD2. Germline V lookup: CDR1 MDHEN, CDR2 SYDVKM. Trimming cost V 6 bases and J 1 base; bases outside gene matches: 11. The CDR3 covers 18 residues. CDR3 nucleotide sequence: TGTGCCAGCAGGGAAGACCGAGCGGGAGGGGTGAACACCGGGGAGCTGTTTTTT. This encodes CASREDRAGGVNTGELFF.

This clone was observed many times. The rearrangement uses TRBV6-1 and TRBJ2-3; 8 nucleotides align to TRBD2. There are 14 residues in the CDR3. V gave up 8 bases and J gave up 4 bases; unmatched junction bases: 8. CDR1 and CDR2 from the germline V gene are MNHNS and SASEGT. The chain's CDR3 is CASLAGGMPDTQYF. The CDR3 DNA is TGTGCCAGCTTGGCGGGAGGAATGCCAGATACGCAGTATTTT.

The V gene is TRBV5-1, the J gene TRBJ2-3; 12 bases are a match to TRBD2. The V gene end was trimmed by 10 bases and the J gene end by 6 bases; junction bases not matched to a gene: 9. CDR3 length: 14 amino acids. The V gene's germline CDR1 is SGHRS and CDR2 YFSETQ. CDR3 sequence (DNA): TGCGCCTCATACCCCGGGACTAGCGGGGATACGCAGTATTTT. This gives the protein CASYPGTSGDTQYF.

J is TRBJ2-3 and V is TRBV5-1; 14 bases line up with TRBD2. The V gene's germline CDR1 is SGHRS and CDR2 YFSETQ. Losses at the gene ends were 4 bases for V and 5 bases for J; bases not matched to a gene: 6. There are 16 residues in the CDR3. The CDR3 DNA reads TGCGCCAGCAGCGGGGGACTAGCGGGAGTTAGAGATACGCAGTATTTT. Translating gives CASSGGLAGVRDTQYF.

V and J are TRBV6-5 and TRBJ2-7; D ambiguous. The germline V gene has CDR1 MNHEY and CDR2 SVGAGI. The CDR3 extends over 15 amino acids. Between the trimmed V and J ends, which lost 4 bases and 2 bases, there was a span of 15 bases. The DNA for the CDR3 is TGTGCCAGCAGTTCTTCCTGGGTGGGAACCTACGAGCAGTACTTC. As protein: CASSSSWVGTYEQYF.

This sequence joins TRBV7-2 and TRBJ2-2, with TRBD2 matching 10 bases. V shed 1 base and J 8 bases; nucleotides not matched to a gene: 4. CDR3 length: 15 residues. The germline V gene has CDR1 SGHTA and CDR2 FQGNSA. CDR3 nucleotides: TGTGCCAGCAGCTTAGTAAGCGGGAGGGATGGGGAGCTGTTTTTT. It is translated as CASSLVSGRDGELFF. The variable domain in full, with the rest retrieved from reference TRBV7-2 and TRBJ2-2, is GAGVSQSPSNKVTEKGKDVELRCDPISGHTALYWYRQSLGQGLEFLIYFQGNSAPDKSGLPSDRFSAERTGGSVSTLTIQRTQQEDSAVYLCASSLVSGRDGELFFGEGSRLTVL.

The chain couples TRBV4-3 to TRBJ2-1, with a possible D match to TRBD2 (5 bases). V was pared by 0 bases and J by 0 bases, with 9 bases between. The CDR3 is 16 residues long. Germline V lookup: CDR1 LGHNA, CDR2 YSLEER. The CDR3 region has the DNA TGCGCCAGCAGCCAAGATCGGGCGGGCTCCTACAATGAGCAGTTCTTC. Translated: CASSQDRAGSYNEQFF.

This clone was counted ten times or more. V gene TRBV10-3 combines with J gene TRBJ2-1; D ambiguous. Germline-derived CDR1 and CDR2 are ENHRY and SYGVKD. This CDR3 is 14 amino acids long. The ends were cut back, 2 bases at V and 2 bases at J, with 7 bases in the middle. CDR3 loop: CAISEGDPYNEQFF. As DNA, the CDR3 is TGTGCCATCAGTGAGGGCGACCCCTACAATGAGCAGTTCTTC.

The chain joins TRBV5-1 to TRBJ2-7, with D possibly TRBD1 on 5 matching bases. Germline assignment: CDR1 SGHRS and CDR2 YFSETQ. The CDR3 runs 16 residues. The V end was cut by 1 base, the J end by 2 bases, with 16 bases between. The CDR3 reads CASSLSVAGSAYEQYF. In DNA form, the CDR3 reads TGCGCCAGCAGCTTGTCTGTTGCAGGGTCGGCCTACGAGCAGTACTTC.

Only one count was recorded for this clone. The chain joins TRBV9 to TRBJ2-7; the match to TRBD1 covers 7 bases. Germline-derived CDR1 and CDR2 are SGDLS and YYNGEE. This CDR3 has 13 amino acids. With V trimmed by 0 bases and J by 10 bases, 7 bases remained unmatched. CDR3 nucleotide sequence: TGTGCCAGCAGCGTAGTGTTACAGGGGATACAGTACTTC. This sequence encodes CASSVVLQGIQYF.